This T cell receptor beta chain emerged from a study of human T cells and chemical hapten exposure. The library put unique molecular identifiers onto individual cDNA molecules. Original processing notes: The median was around 91,000 TCRs per sample, ranging about 20,000 to 690,600. MiXCR, run by TCRdb on the reads, gives a single entry per CDR3 protein. The V and J calls, along with clone size, are taken from TCRdb and not from the paper's own processing. The sample lists 95,000 to 150,000 distinct CDR3 sequences, around 8.5% occurring once. From whole blood left unfractionated, total RNA was extracted. With V trimmed by 2 bases and J by 4 bases, 10 bases remained unmatched. The CDR3 is made up of 18 amino acids. Germline CDR1 and CDR2: MNHEY and SMNVEV (reference sequence).

This chain links TRBV27 with TRBJ2-5; 13 bases map to TRBD2. The clonotype comes from a human donor in good health. Some clones in this sample may be carry-over from other donors' samples. The sample consisted of whole blood. This chain's CDR3 is CASSLRPGLAGRGETQYF. The CDR3, as DNA: TGTGCCAGCAGTTTACGCCCGGGACTAGCGGGACGAGGAGAGACCCAGTACTTC.